This T cell receptor beta chain was sequenced during a study of T cells in Graves' hyperthyroidism and ophthalmopathy. The CDR3 consists of 14 residues. V shed 4 bases and J shed 7 bases, with 17 bases lying between them. This clonotype was detected ten times or more. TCR beta CDR3 regions were amplified from RNA transcripts. First-round RT-PCR of the TCR CDR3 relied on the HTBI primer set. TCRdb processed the multiplex PCR reads anew with MiXCR; each CDR3 protein has one entry. The sample consists of under 350,000 distinct CDR3 sequences, less than 30% of them appearing once. Patients between 18 and 65 years old had hyperthyroidism, newly diagnosed and lasting under 2 months.

The source is a man aged 40-49 years with Graves' hyperthyroidism that later progressed to Graves' ophthalmopathy. Sequences were obtained from blood. V usage is TRBV12-3 or TRBV12-4 and J usage is TRBJ2-7, with D possibly being TRBD2 (6 bases). CDR3 residues: CASSSNGGSGEQYF. In DNA form, the CDR3 reads TGTGCCAGCAGTTCAAATGGGGGGTCCGGTGAGCAGTACTTC.